This TCR beta chain was sequenced in a study of blood T cell repertoires in COVID-19. Study at large: From the United States, Italy and Spain came samples of acute and convalescent COVID-19.

This clone was seen a few times. Germline CDR1 is MNHEY and CDR2 is SMNVEV (reference sequence). This CDR3 comprises 15 residues. Trimming stripped 6 bases from V and 7 bases from J, with 19 bases between. The table came from immunoSEQ multiplex PCR; TCRdb's copy has only in-frame clones and leaves some out. The table records under 200,000 clones, roughly 80% of them present only once. Study members were between roughly 18 and 100 years old and lived in some 22 US regions. Self-reported history from a screening survey and questionnaire set each donor's cohort. J is TRBJ1-5 and V is TRBV27; D is perhaps TRBD1 (5 bases). Material: PBMCs or T cells enriched from blood (not recorded which). This clonotype was sampled from a woman aged 40 to 55 with acute COVID-19. CDR3 nucleotides: TGTGCCAGCAGCCTCTCTCCTGTGGGGCCCCAGCCCCAGCATTTT. It is translated as CASSLSPVGPQPQHF.